Below, 29 T cell receptor beta chains from the same sample are listed, as sequenced in a study of Tregs in tolerant kidney transplant recipients (dated by TCRdb to the late 2010s). Libraries were prepared through the immunoSEQ multiplex PCR assay. Held by TCRdb, this immuneACCESS table contains in-frame sequences only and omits some clones. Under half of the omission traces to an unresolved V gene where checked; the cause of the rest is unknown. The sample profile shows some 66,000 clones; 80% to 95% of them were found once. Jointly, the top ten make up approximately 11% of the sample. What this sample's time point label stands for: blood sample drawn before combined kidney and bone marrow transplant. The sample in question was CD8+ T cells from blood, obtained before the transplant. These receptors came from a human donor who received a combined kidney and bone marrow transplant.

The rearrangement joins TRBV18 to TRBJ2-7; a possible D gene is TRBD2 (7 bases). CDR3 length equals 14 residues. Germline V gene sequence: CDR1 KGHSH, CDR2 LQKENI. V was shortened by 3 bases and J by 6 bases, with 15 bases between the two germline ends. As DNA, the CDR3 is TGTGCCAGCTCACCTAGGGGGGGCCTCGGCGAGCAGTACTTC. Protein product: CASSPRGGLGEQYF. The full variable domain, rest sourced from reference TRBV18 and TRBJ2-7, is NAGVMQNPRHLVRRRGQEARLRCSPMKGHSHVYWYRQLPEEGLKFMVYLQKENIIDESGMPKERFSAEFPKEGPSILRIQQVVRGDSAAYFCASSPRGGLGEQYFGPGTRLTVT.

The J gene is TRBJ2-1, the V gene TRBV4-3; the D is unclear. With 0 bases removed from V and 4 bases from J, the gap between germline ends came to 4 bases. Germline V CDR1 and CDR2: LGHNA, YSLEER. The length of the CDR3 is 13 residues. The CDR3 DNA reads as TGCGCCAGCAGCCAAGATCCTTACAATGAGCAGTTCTTC. Its protein is CASSQDPYNEQFF.

This chain joins TRBV9 and TRBJ2-2; 8 bases agree with TRBD2. V dropped 4 bases and J dropped 8; count of bases not matched to a gene: 13. This CDR3 is 16 amino acids long. CDR1 and CDR2 (germline): SGDLS, YYNGEE. The CDR3 reads CASSLRTHSGNGELFF. Written as DNA, the CDR3 is TGTGCCAGCAGCCTCCGAACCCATAGCGGGAATGGGGAGCTGTTTTTT.

The chain joins TRBV7-9 to TRBJ2-5, with D possibly matching TRBD1 (6 bases). V was cut by 0 bases and J by 0 bases, with 14 bases left in between. This CDR3 contains 17 residues. CDR1 SEHNR and CDR2 FQNEAQ come from the germline V gene (reference sequence). The CDR3 DNA follows: TGTGCCAGCAGCTTAGCACCACAGGGATCGTACCAAGAGACCCAGTACTTC. Its translation is CASSLAPQGSYQETQYF.

V usage is TRBV2 and J usage is TRBJ2-1; 9 bases align to TRBD1. This CDR3 spans 17 amino acids. J was trimmed by 5 bases and V by 6 bases; bases with no gene match: 14. Germline CDR1 is SNHLY and CDR2 is FYNNEI. The DNA of the CDR3 is TGTGCCAGCAGCGGGACAGGGACGGGTCCCCCGGACAATGAGCAGTTCTTC. It yields the protein CASSGTGTGPPDNEQFF. Together with reference TRBV2 and TRBJ2-1, the CDR3 gives the full variable domain: EPEVTQTPSHQVTQMGQEVILRCVPISNHLYFYWYRQILGQKVEFLVSFYNNEISEKSEIFDDQFSVERPDGSNFTLKIRSTKLEDSAMYFCASSGTGTGPPDNEQFFGPGTRLTVL.

The V gene is TRBV6-1, the J gene TRBJ2-7, with a tentative D call TRBD1 (6 bases). Germline V gene data show CDR1 as MNHNS and CDR2 as SASEGT. V was trimmed by 7 bases and J by 2 bases, leaving 12 bases between them. This CDR3 has 13 amino acids. The CDR3 DNA sequence: TGTGCCAGCATGACCGGGACAACCTACGAGCAGTACTTC. Residues: CASMTGTTYEQYF.

DNA for the CDR3: TGCGCCAGCAGCAGCCCCTTAGGGGTCGGGTCCTACGAGCAGTACTTC. This translates into CASSSPLGVGSYEQYF. V is TRBV5-1 and J is TRBJ2-7; possible D gene TRBD1, 5 bases. The CDR3 is made up of 16 amino acids. Per germline, CDR1 SGHRS and CDR2 YFSETQ. V gave up 4 bases and J gave up 1 base, with 18 bases separating them.

V and J are TRBV14 and TRBJ2-7; 7 bases are a match to TRBD1. Trimming took 0 bases from V and 5 from J; bases not matched to a gene: 7. The CDR3 totals 15 residues. Germline V gene lookup returns CDR1 SGHDN and CDR2 FVKESK. The CDR3 is CASSQEGGLSHEQYF. The CDR3 nucleotides read TGTGCCAGCAGCCAAGAAGGGGGCCTCAGCCACGAGCAGTACTTC.

CDR3 in DNA: TGTGCCAGCAGCTTCAACAGGGGGCGCGGCACAGATACGCAGTATTTT. Protein: CASSFNRGRGTDTQYF. The chain couples TRBV7-6 to TRBJ2-3, with 9 positions matching TRBD1. The CDR3 sequence is 16 residues long. The J segment lost 1 base and the V segment lost 3 bases, leaving 5 bases of the junction unmatched. Germline assignment: CDR1 SGHVS and CDR2 FNYEAQ.

The genes are TRBV18 and TRBJ2-1; D possibly corresponds to TRBD2 (5 bases). The CDR3 runs to 17 residues. Between the trimmed V and J ends, which lost 5 bases and 3 bases, there was a span of 20 bases. CDR1 and CDR2 (germline): KGHSH, LQKENI. The CDR3 protein is CASSARTPQNLYNEQFF. The CDR3 region has the DNA TGTGCCAGCTCAGCGAGGACTCCCCAGAACCTCTACAATGAGCAGTTCTTC. The full variable domain, rest sourced from reference TRBV18 and TRBJ2-1, is NAGVMQNPRHLVRRRGQEARLRCSPMKGHSHVYWYRQLPEEGLKFMVYLQKENIIDESGMPKERFSAEFPKEGPSILRIQQVVRGDSAAYFCASSARTPQNLYNEQFFGPGTRLTVL.

The chain links TRBV7-9 to TRBJ2-7; 7 positions agree with TRBD1. The length of the CDR3 is 14 residues. Germline values: CDR1 SEHNR, CDR2 FQNEAQ (reference sequence). The V gene end was trimmed by 4 bases and the J gene end by 6 bases; junction bases not matched to a gene: 9. The CDR3 sequence: CASSYGRGFGEQYF. CDR3 nucleotides: TGTGCCAGCAGCTATGGCAGGGGGTTTGGCGAGCAGTACTTC.

This chain links TRBV5-3 with TRBJ1-5, with 10 bases identical to TRBD1. TRBV5-3 is an open reading frame whose function is uncertain. This CDR3 has 19 amino acids. V lost 0 bases, J lost 14 bases, and 23 bases stayed unmatched. The CDR3 DNA sequence: TGTGCCAGAAGCTTGGCCTTTGTTGACAGGGGGCTGTGTACGGCAACTAAGCATTTT. Its translation is CARSLAFVDRGLCTATKHF.

This chain connects TRBV7-8 to TRBJ2-7; 7 bases are a match to TRBD1. Germline trimming cut 5 bases from V and 1 base from J; bases unmatched to any gene: 14. The CDR3 runs 17 residues. Germline V gene sequence: CDR1 SGHVS, CDR2 FQNEAQ. CDR3 in DNA: TGTGCCAGCAGCCCGGAAACCTGGGACAGTACATCCTACGAGCAGTACTTC. Translating gives CASSPETWDSTSYEQYF.

The chain has TRBV9 and TRBJ2-1; 8 bases align to TRBD2. Trimming cost V 4 bases and J 16 bases; bases outside gene matches: 16. The CDR3 length is 14 residues. Germline-derived CDR1 and CDR2 are SGDLS and YYNGEE. The CDR3 loop is CASSPNGRALTTFF. CDR3 bases: TGTGCCAGCAGCCCGAACGGGAGGGCCCTGACAACATTCTTC.

This rearrangement joins TRBV4-3 to TRBJ2-1; 12 bases align to TRBD2. The CDR3 covers 16 residues. Trimming at V came to 4 bases and at J to 3 bases, leaving 4 bases not matched to a gene. Germline V CDR1 and CDR2: LGHNA, YSLEER. The CDR3 reads CASSPRLAGVYNEQFF. The DNA of the CDR3 is TGCGCCAGCAGCCCCCGACTAGCGGGGGTCTACAATGAGCAGTTCTTC.

Comment on this clone: Other DNA sequences in this specimen translate into the identical CDR3. This rearrangement joins TRBV6-6 to TRBJ1-2; D uncertain. Germline lookup yields CDR1 MNHNY and CDR2 SVGAGI (reference sequence). The V and J ends lost 0 bases and 4 bases respectively, with 9 bases between them. The CDR3 is made up of 14 amino acids. The CDR3 DNA is TGTGCCAGCAGTTACTCAGAGGGTGGCTATGGCTACACCTTC. Translation: CASSYSEGGYGYTF.

This chain joins TRBV7-9 and TRBJ2-5; D call uncertain. CDR3 length equals 14 residues. The germline V and J ends were trimmed by 7 bases and 5 bases, with 17 bases remaining between them. CDR1 is SEHNR and CDR2 is FQNEAQ in the germline V gene (reference sequence). In DNA form, the CDR3 reads TGTGCCAGCACTCCGGCCCAGGTTATGGAGACCCAGTACTTC. This sequence encodes CASTPAQVMETQYF.

The CDR3 coding sequence is TGTGCCAGCAGTTACGCTAGCTGGAATGAGCAGTTCTTC. Amino acids: CASSYASWNEQFF. This chain links TRBV6-5 with TRBJ2-1, with D possibly TRBD2 on 5 matching bases. The CDR3 sequence is 13 residues long. Germline V gene lookup returns CDR1 MNHEY and CDR2 SVGAGI. V gave up 2 bases and J gave up 7 bases, with 9 bases separating them.

The V gene is TRBV6-5, the J gene TRBJ2-7, with a possible D match to TRBD1 (5 bases). V lost 7 bases and J lost 3, with 16 bases in between. The CDR3 totals 14 residues. The germline gives CDR1 MNHEY, CDR2 SVGAGI. The CDR3 bases are TGTGCCAGCACCTCCTCAGGGATAGTCTACGAGCAGTACTTC. Encoded protein: CASTSSGIVYEQYF.

V gene TRBV7-8 combines with J gene TRBJ2-7; 8 bases agree with TRBD1. Germline CDR1 and CDR2: SGHVS and FQNEAQ. The CDR3 covers 15 residues. The V gene end was trimmed by 5 bases and the J gene end by 3 bases; junction bases not matched to a gene: 9. As DNA, the CDR3 is TGTGCCAGCAGCCCCCGGGACAGGTTACTCTACGAGCAGTACTTC. It encodes CASSPRDRLLYEQYF.

The V gene is TRBV27, the J gene TRBJ2-3, with TRBD2 identical over 7 bases. Germline CDR1 and CDR2: MNHEY and SMNVEV (reference sequence). V lost 2 bases to trimming and J lost 5 bases; unmatched junction nucleotides: 4. CDR3 length: 14 residues. The CDR3 protein is CASSLSPGGDTQYF. CDR3 nucleotides: TGTGCCAGCAGTTTAAGTCCGGGGGGAGATACGCAGTATTTT.

The J gene is TRBJ2-5, the V gene TRBV7-9; D ambiguous. Gene TRBJ2-7 matches the end of the DNA better, so the J call may be wrong. CDR1 SEHNR and CDR2 FQNEAQ come from the germline V gene (reference sequence). The CDR3 totals 14 residues. The CDR3 spells CASSLVIDIHEQYF. CDR3 nucleotide sequence: TGTGCCAGCAGCTTAGTGATTGACATCCACGAGCAGTACTTC.

The CDR3: CASSHYYGANEQFF. The CDR3 DNA is TGTGCCAGCAGCCATTATTATGGGGCAAATGAGCAGTTCTTC. The rearrangement joins TRBV14 to TRBJ2-1; D may be TRBD1 (5 bases). The CDR3 length is 14 residues. CDR1 and CDR2 (germline): SGHDN, FVKESK. V lost 3 bases and J 7 bases, leaving 13 bases between the germline ends. The full variable domain, its missing parts supplied by reference TRBV14 and TRBJ2-1, is EAGVTQFPSHSVIEKGQTVTLRCDPISGHDNLYWYRRVMGKEIKFLLHFVKESKQDESGMPNNRFLAERTGGTYSTLKVQPAELEDSGVYFCASSHYYGANEQFFGPGTRLTVL.

V usage is TRBV6-1 and J usage is TRBJ1-5; D is ambiguous. The CDR3 is 15 residues long. The ends were cut back, 3 bases at V and 0 bases at J, with 9 bases in the middle. Germline V CDR1 and CDR2: MNHNS, SASEGT. CDR3 sequence (DNA): TGTGCCAGCAGTGAGGGCCCTTCTAGCAATCAGCCCCAGCATTTT. Translating it yields CASSEGPSSNQPQHF.

J is TRBJ2-3 and V is TRBV2; 7 bases map to TRBD2. J was trimmed by 0 bases and V by 3 bases; bases with no gene match: 3. This CDR3 spans 15 amino acids. CDR1 is SNHLY, CDR2 FYNNEI, per germline. This CDR3 is CASSEMTSSTDTQYF. CDR3 nucleotide sequence: TGTGCCAGCAGTGAGATGACTAGCAGCACAGATACGCAGTATTTT.

This chain joins TRBV19 and TRBJ1-1; D possibly corresponds to TRBD1 (6 bases). The V end was cut by 7 bases, the J end by 1 base, with 13 bases between. The CDR3 has 14 residues. Germline lookup yields CDR1 LNHDA and CDR2 SQIVND (reference sequence). The DNA of the CDR3 is TGTGCCAGTACTTGGGGACATACGAACACTGAAGCTTTCTTT. This codes for CASTWGHTNTEAFF.

V and J are TRBV29-1 and TRBJ2-5, with a tentative D call TRBD2 (6 bases). V lost 4 bases and J 2 bases, leaving 17 bases between the germline ends. Germline loops: CDR1 SQVTM, CDR2 ANQGSEA. The CDR3 is 15 amino acids. For the CDR3, the DNA is TGCAGCGTTGTTCTATACCGGGACTCACAAGAGACCCAGTACTTC. Protein sequence: CSVVLYRDSQETQYF.

The chain carries TRBV5-8 and TRBJ2-1; TRBD2 matches at 7 bases. There are 12 residues in the CDR3. V dropped 9 bases and J dropped 4; count of bases not matched to a gene: 4. Germline lookup yields CDR1 SGHTS and CDR2 YDEGEE. DNA for the CDR3: TGTGCCATCCAGGGACTATACAATGAGCAGTTCTTC. It specifies CAIQGLYNEQFF. Looking up the rest from reference TRBV5-8 and TRBJ2-1 gives the full variable domain: EAGVTQSPTHLIKTRGQQATLRCSPISGHTSVYWYQQALGLGLQFLLWYDEGEERNRGNFPPRFSGRQFPNYSSELNVNALELEDSALYLCAIQGLYNEQFFGPGTRLTVL.

The chain couples TRBV29-1 to TRBJ2-2; possibly TRBD1 for D (6 bases). Per germline, CDR1 SQVTM and CDR2 ANQGSEA. This CDR3 has 15 residues. V dropped 7 bases and J dropped 1 base, with 16 bases sitting between them. The CDR3 coding sequence is TGCAGCGCAATTTCGCTCAGGGGGAACACCGGGGAGCTGTTTTTT. It is translated as CSAISLRGNTGELFF.